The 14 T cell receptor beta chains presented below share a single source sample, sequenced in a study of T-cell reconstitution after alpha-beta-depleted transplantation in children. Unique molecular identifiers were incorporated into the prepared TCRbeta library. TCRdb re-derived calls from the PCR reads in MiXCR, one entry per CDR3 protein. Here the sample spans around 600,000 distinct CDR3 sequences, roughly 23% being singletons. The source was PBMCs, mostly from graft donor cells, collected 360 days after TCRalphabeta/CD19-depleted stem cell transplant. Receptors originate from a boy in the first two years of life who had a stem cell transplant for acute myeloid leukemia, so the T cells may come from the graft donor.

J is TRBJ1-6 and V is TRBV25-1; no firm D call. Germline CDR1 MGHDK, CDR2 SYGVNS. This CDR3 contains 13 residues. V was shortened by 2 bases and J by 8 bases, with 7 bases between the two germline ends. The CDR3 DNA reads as TGTGCCAGCAGTGAACGTAGCGATTCACCCCTCCACTTT. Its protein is CASSERSDSPLHF. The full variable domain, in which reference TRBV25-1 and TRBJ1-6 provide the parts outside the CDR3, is EADIYQTPRYLVIGTGKKITLECSQTMGHDKMYWYQQDPGMELHLIHYSYGVNSTEKGDLSSESTVSRIRTEHFPLTLESARPSHTSQYLCASSERSDSPLHFGNGTRLTVT.

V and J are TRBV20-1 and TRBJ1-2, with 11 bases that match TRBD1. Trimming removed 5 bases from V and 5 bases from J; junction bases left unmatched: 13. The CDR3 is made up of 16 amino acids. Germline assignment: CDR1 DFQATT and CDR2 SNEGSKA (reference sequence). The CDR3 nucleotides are TGCAGTGCTTACCCCGGCTGGACAGGGGGCGAGTATGGCTACACCTTC. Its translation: CSAYPGWTGGEYGYTF.

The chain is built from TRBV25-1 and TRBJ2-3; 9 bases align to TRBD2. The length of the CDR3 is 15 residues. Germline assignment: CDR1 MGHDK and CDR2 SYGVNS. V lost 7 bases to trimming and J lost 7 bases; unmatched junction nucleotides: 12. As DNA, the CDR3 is TGTGCCAGCACCGAGGTTAGCGGGGGTTCTAATACGCAGTATTTT. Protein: CASTEVSGGSNTQYF.

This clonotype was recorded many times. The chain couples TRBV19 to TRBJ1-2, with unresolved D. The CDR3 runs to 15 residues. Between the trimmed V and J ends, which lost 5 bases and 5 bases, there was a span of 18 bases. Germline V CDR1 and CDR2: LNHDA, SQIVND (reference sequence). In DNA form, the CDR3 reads TGTGCCAGTAGTGTCGCCTCACGGGGTCTATATGGCTACACCTTC. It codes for CASSVASRGLYGYTF.

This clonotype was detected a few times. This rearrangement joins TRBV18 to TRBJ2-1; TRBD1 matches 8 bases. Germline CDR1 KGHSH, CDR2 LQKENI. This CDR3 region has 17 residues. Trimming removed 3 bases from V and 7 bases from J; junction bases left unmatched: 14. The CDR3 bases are TGTGCCAGCTCACCGAACCCGTTTAAAGACAGGGGAAATGAGCAGTTCTTC. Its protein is CASSPNPFKDRGNEQFF.

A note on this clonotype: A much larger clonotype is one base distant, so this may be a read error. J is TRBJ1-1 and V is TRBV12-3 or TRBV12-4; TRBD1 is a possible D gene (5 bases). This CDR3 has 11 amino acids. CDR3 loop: CASSFSRDDCF. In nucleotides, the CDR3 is TGTGCCAGCAGTTTTAGCAGGGACGATTGCTTT.

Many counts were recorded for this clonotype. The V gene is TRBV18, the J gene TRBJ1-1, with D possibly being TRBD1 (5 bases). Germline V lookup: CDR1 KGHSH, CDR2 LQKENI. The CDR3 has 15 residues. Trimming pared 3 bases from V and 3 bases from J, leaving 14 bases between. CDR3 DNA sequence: TGTGCCAGCTCACCGCGAGCAGACAGTTACACTGAAGCTTTCTTT. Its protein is CASSPRADSYTEAFF.

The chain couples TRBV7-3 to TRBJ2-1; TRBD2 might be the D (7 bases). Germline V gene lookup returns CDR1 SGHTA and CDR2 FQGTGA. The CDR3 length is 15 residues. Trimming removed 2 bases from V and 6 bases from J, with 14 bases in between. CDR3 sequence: CASSLGGGRSNEQFF. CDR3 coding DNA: TGTGCCAGCAGCTTAGGGGGGGGGCGTAGCAATGAGCAGTTCTTC.

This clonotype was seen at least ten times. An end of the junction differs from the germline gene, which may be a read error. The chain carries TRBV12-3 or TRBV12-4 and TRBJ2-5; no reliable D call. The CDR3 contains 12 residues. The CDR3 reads CASGLGRETQYF. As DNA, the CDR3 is TGTGCCAGCGGTTTAGGACGGGAGACCCAGTACTTC.

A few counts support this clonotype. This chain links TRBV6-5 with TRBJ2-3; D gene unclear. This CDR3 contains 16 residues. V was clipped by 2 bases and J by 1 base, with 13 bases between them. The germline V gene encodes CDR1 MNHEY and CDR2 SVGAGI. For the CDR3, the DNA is TGTGCCAGCAGTTACCAAAAGGGAAGCGGCACAGATACGCAGTATTTT. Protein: CASSYQKGSGTDTQYF.

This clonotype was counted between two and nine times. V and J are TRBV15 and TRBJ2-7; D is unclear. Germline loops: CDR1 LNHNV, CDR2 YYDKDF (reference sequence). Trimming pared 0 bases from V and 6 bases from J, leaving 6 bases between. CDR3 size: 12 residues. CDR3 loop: CATSRDISEQYF. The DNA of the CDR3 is TGTGCCACCAGCAGAGATATTTCCGAGCAGTACTTC.

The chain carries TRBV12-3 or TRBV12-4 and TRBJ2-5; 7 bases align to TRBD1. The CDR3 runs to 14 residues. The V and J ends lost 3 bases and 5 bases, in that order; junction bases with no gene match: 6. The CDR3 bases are TGTGCCAGCAGTTTCTTGACAGGGACGGAGACCCAGTACTTC. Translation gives CASSFLTGTETQYF.

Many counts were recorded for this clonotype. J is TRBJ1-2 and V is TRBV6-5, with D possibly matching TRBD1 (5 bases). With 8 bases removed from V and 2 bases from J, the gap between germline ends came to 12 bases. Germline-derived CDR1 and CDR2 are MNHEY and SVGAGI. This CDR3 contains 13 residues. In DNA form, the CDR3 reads TGTGCCAGCGCTCAGGGATACAACTATGGCTACACCTTC. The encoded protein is CASAQGYNYGYTF.

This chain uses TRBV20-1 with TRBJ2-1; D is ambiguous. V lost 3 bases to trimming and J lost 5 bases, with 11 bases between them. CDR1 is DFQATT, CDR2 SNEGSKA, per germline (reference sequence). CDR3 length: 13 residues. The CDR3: CSASSSPNNEQFF. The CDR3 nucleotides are TGCAGTGCTAGCTCCAGCCCCAACAATGAGCAGTTCTTC.